This T cell receptor beta chain is from a study of T cell changes during pregnancy in multiple sclerosis. The table came from immunoSEQ multiplex PCR; TCRdb's copy has only in-frame clones and leaves some out. The data contain about 14,000 clones, approximately 80% of them singletons. Trimming cost V 5 bases and J 4 bases; bases outside gene matches: 7. The CDR3 is 15 amino acids. Germline CDR1 reads MRHNA; CDR2 reads SNTAGT. The receptor's source is a female donor in good health, enrolled as a control in a pregnancy study. This chain links TRBV6-4 with TRBJ2-2; 7 bases map to TRBD2. Sequencing used CD8+ T cells from peripheral blood mononuclear cells, obtained after pregnancy. The CDR3 loop reads CASSPGGGSTGELFF. The CDR3 nucleotides read TGTGCCAGCAGTCCTGGGGGGGGGAGCACCGGGGAGCTGTTTTTT.